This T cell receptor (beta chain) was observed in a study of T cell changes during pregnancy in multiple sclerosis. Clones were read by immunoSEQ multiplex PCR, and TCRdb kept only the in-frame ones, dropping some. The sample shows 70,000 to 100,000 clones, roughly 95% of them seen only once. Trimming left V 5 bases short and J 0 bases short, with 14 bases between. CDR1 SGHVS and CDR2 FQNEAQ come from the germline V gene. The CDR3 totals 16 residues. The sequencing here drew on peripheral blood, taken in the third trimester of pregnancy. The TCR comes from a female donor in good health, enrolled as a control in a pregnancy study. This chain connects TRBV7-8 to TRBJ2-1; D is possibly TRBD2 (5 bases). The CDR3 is CASSARGLSSYNEQFF. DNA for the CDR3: TGTGCCAGCAGCGCACGAGGACTGAGCTCCTACAATGAGCAGTTCTTC.